The rows below give T cell receptor beta chains drawn from one sample of a study of blood T cell repertoires in COVID-19. Libraries were prepared by immunoSEQ multiplex PCR; TCRdb keeps only in-frame clonotypes and omits some of them. The table has hundreds of thousands of clones, 70% to 90% seen once. The sequenced sample consisted of peripheral blood. These receptors originate from a man aged 45 to 65 with active or convalescent COVID-19. Both conserved end residues are part of each CDR3. Fields, in order: D gene, J gene, V gene, clone size, CDR3 protein, CDR3 DNA. The D gene is left open where the match is weak. Clone size is not always given. Where it is, it says once, few, many or a class for expanded clones.

>TRBD1|TRBJ1-6|TRBV18|-
CASSPTLPGQSNSPLHF
TGTGCCAGCTCCCCAACTCTACCGGGACAGAGTAATTCACCCCTCCACTTT
>-|TRBJ2-1|TRBV19|-
CASSIAAASYNEQFF
TGTGCCAGTAGTATCGCGGCGGCCTCCTACAATGAGCAGTTCTTC
>-|TRBJ1-2|TRBV29-1|-
CSVGSRGGGGYTF
TGCAGCGTTGGGTCGCGGGGAGGAGGTGGCTACACCTTC
>TRBD1|TRBJ1-1|TRBV10-3|-
CAISAGTGGATEAFF
TGTGCCATCAGTGCCGGGACAGGTGGGGCCACTGAAGCTTTCTTT
>TRBD1|TRBJ2-2|TRBV5-6|-
CASSPGTGWTGELFF
TGTGCCAGCAGCCCCGGGACAGGGTGGACCGGGGAGCTGTTTTTT
>-|TRBJ2-7|TRBV5-6|once
CASSPLTGKVNEQYF
TGTGCCAGCAGCCCCCTAACAGGGAAGGTAAACGAGCAGTACTTC
>TRBD2|TRBJ2-3|TRBV3-1/TRBV3-2|-
CASSGAREGLDTQYF
TGTGCCAGCAGCGGGGCGCGGGAGGGCCTCGATACGCAGTATTTT
>TRBD1|TRBJ1-3|TRBV5-1|-
CASSLGTGRGNTIYF
TGCGCCAGCAGCTTGGGGACAGGTCGCGGAAACACCATATATTTT
>TRBD2|TRBJ2-3|TRBV23-1|-
CASSQSIAGGKDTQYF
TGCGCCAGCAGTCAATCGATCGCGGGAGGGAAAGATACGCAGTATTTT
>TRBD2|TRBJ2-3|TRBV14|-
CASSPRGGDGPTDTQYF
TGTGCCAGCAGCCCTCGGGGAGGGGATGGACCCACAGATACGCAGTATTTT
>-|TRBJ1-2|TRBV6-5|-
CASRALGGDGYTF
TGTGCCAGCAGAGCGTTGGGGGGGGATGGCTACACCTTC
>TRBD1|TRBJ2-7|TRBV6-5|-
CASSYARGLSYEQYF
TGTGCCAGCAGTTACGCCAGGGGGCTCTCCTACGAGCAGTACTTC
>-|TRBJ1-1|TRBV5-1|-
CASTQTGGPNTEAFF
TGCGCCAGCACCCAAACCGGGGGGCCCAACACTGAAGCTTTCTTT
>TRBD2|TRBJ2-1|TRBV11-3|-
CASSLNSGTSGRGNEQFF
TGTGCCAGCAGCTTAAACTCCGGGACTAGCGGGAGGGGAAATGAGCAGTTCTTC
>TRBD1|TRBJ1-3|TRBV5-6|-
CASSWGQGGNTIYF
TGTGCCAGCAGCTGGGGACAGGGAGGAAACACCATATATTTT
>TRBD2|TRBJ2-7|TRBV7-2|-
CASSPDPGTRAREQYF
TGTGCCAGCAGCCCTGACCCCGGGACTAGGGCCCGGGAGCAGTACTTC
>TRBD1|TRBJ1-2|TRBV4-1|-
CASSQPRQGSTYGYTF
TGCGCCAGCAGCCAACCCCGACAGGGTTCGACCTATGGCTACACCTTC
>-|TRBJ1-1|TRBV6-6|-
CASSYPGFGVNTEAFF
TGTGCCAGCAGTTACCCCGGGTTCGGGGTGAACACTGAAGCTTTCTTT
>TRBD1|TRBJ2-5|TRBV6-2/TRBV6-3|-
CASSRDRGSEETQYF
TGTGCCAGCAGCCGGGACAGGGGATCCGAAGAGACCCAGTACTTC
>-|TRBJ2-7|TRBV7-9|-
CASSLGLQKNEQYF
TGTGCCAGCAGCTTAGGGCTTCAGAAGAACGAGCAGTACTTC
>-|TRBJ1-1|TRBV4-1|-
CASSSGALNTEAFF
TGCGCCAGCAGCTCAGGGGCCCTGAACACTGAAGCTTTCTTT
>-|TRBJ1-3|TRBV7-2|once
CASSLEPGNTIYF
TGTGCCAGCAGCTTAGAGCCAGGAAACACCATATATTTT
>-|TRBJ2-5|TRBV28|few
CASSSLLGGQETQYF
TGTGCCAGCAGTTCTCTTCTCGGGGGTCAAGAGACCCAGTACTTC
>-|TRBJ2-7|TRBV30|-
CAWSVPGSYEQYF
TGTGCCTGGAGTGTACCGGGCTCCTACGAGCAGTACTTC
>-|TRBJ1-5|TRBV7-8|-
CASSLPGAGQPQHF
TGTGCCAGCAGCTTACCAGGGGCGGGTCAGCCCCAGCATTTT
>-|TRBJ1-4|TRBV2|-
CASSYRSPREKLFF
TGTGCCAGCAGTTACAGATCCCCGAGGGAGAAACTGTTTTTT
>TRBD1|TRBJ1-4|TRBV10-3|-
CAIREQGGEKLFF
TGTGCCATCAGGGAACAGGGGGGGGAAAAACTGTTTTTT
>-|TRBJ2-5|TRBV11-2|-
CASSLGLGIETQYF
TGTGCCAGCAGCTTAGGACTAGGAATCGAGACCCAGTACTTC
>TRBD2|TRBJ2-2|TRBV7-2|once
CASSLIAGGGGELFF
TGTGCCAGCAGCCTTATAGCGGGAGGAGGCGGGGAGCTGTTTTTT